This T cell receptor (beta chain) was recovered during a study of EBV T-cell therapy then PD-1 blockade in nasopharyngeal carcinoma. Germline V CDR1 and CDR2: SGDLS, YYNGEE. Trimming took off 3 bases at V and 2 bases at J, with 6 bases between the two ends. This CDR3 has 12 residues. Documented treatment: AdE1-LMPpoly-expanded autologous EBV-specific T-cell therapy followed by anti-PD-1 nivolumab. Note on this clone: Its antigen is undetermined.

The protocol was immunoSEQ multiplex PCR, while the TCRdb copy is restricted to in-frame clones and leaves out a portion. The sample records some 19,000 clones, approximately 88% being singletons. The sequences come from CD8+ T cells from blood, collected around day 35 from a patient whose treatment included autologous EBV-specific T cells and nivolumab. The genes are TRBV9 and TRBJ2-7; D remains unclear. The clonotype originates from a man aged 35 to 55 with nasopharyngeal carcinoma. CDR3 bases: TGTGCCAGCAGCGGATCAGCCTACGAGCAGTACTTC. Its protein is CASSGSAYEQYF.